Below, 10 T cell receptor beta chains from the same sample are listed, as sequenced in a study of cytomegalovirus exposure and HLA in healthy donors. It was with 60 Vbeta and 13 Jbeta primers that the PCR ran. Generated by immunoSEQ multiplex PCR, the TCRdb table keeps only in-frame clones and is missing some. This sample yields about 120,000 clones, of which 65% to 80% are seen a single time; approximately 6.3% belongs to the top ten. Material for sequencing was PBMCs. All receptors derive from a man younger than 35 in good health and CMV-seropositive.

In its sample, this clone was seen a few times. The chain couples TRBV18 to TRBJ2-2; D is perhaps TRBD1 (6 bases). With 10 bases removed from V and 4 bases from J, the gap between germline ends came to 7 bases. Germline CDR1 reads KGHSH; CDR2 reads LQKENI. This CDR3 comprises 11 residues. CDR3 protein: CATQGTGELFF. The DNA of the CDR3 is TGTGCCACACAGGGCACCGGGGAGCTGTTTTTT.

Points on this clone: Other nucleotide sequences in the sample specify the same CDR3. Here the CDR3 reads CASSFTGGSSPLHF. In DNA, the CDR3 is TGTGCCAGCAGCTTTACAGGAGGGAGCTCACCCCTCCACTTT. The chain links TRBV6-6 to TRBJ1-6; weak D call: TRBD1 (5 bases). The germline V gene has CDR1 MNHNY and CDR2 SVGAGI (reference sequence). V was cut by 6 bases and J by 10 bases, with 16 bases left in between. The CDR3 spans 14 residues.

Concerning this clone: One end of the junction is discordant with germline, which a read error may explain. The chain joins TRBV4-1 to TRBJ2-6, with D tentatively TRBD1 (6 bases). The CDR3 consists of 17 residues. Germline V lookup: CDR1 MGHRA, CDR2 YSYEKL. CDR3 residues: CASSPLQGSSGANGLTF. As DNA, the CDR3 is TGCGCCAGCAGCCCTTTACAGGGAAGCTCTGGGGCCAACGGCCTGACTTTC.

V usage is TRBV6-6 and J usage is TRBJ1-2; no reliable D call. Trimming took 7 bases from V and 0 from J, leaving 12 bases between them. The length of the CDR3 is 14 residues. Per germline, CDR1 MNHNY and CDR2 SVGAGI (reference sequence). The CDR3 bases are TGTGCCAGCATCCTGACGGAGTCTAACTATGGCTACACCTTC. It specifies CASILTESNYGYTF.

Note on this clone: Other DNA sequences in this sample translate to the same CDR3. The chain recombines TRBV5-1 with TRBJ1-3, with D uncertain. The CDR3 contains 13 residues. CDR1 and CDR2 from the germline V gene are SGHRS and YFSETQ. The V end lost 4 bases, the J end lost 0 bases, and 5 bases lay between the germline ends. This chain's CDR3 is CASSPGSGNTIYF. The CDR3, as DNA: TGCGCCAGCAGCCCCGGCTCTGGAAACACCATATATTTT.

The chain has TRBV28 and TRBJ2-3; 9 positions match TRBD2. J lost 7 bases, V lost 7 bases, and 9 bases had no gene match. The CDR3 is 14 amino acids. Germline assignment: CDR1 MDHEN and CDR2 SYDVKM. CDR3 amino acids: CASNSGTSINTQYF. The DNA of the CDR3 is TGTGCCAGCAATTCCGGGACTAGCATAAATACGCAGTATTTT.

The chain employs TRBV6-5 and TRBJ2-7; 9 bases agree with TRBD1. Germline CDR1 reads MNHEY; CDR2 reads SVGAGI. The CDR3 contains 14 residues. V lost 5 bases, J lost 1 base, and 3 bases stayed unmatched. CDR3 protein: CASSRDRASYEQYF. The DNA for the CDR3 is TGTGCCAGCAGTAGGGACAGGGCGTCCTACGAGCAGTACTTC.

CDR3 DNA sequence: TGTGCCTGGACTGGCGGGAGCAATCAGCCCCAGCATTTT. This codes for CAWTGGSNQPQHF. The chain carries TRBV30 and TRBJ1-5; the D is unclear. The germline gives CDR1 GTSNPN, CDR2 SVGIG (reference sequence). V shed 4 bases and J shed 1 base, with 8 bases lying between them. The length of the CDR3 is 13 residues.

The V call is TRBV5-6, the J call TRBJ1-6; the D is unclear. This CDR3 has 16 residues. Germline lookup yields CDR1 SGHDT and CDR2 YYEEEE. Trimming shortened V by 0 bases and J by 3 bases, and 10 bases separated the two germline ends. DNA for the CDR3: TGTGCCAGCAGCTTGGGAGGACTGATCTATAATTCACCCCTCCACTTT. As protein: CASSLGGLIYNSPLHF.

The chain employs TRBV10-3 and TRBJ2-5; 8 nucleotides agree with TRBD2. The J call may not be correct, given that the DNA end is closer to TRBJ2-7. The V gene's germline CDR1 is ENHRY and CDR2 SYGVKD. The CDR3 length is 15 residues. The CDR3 sequence is CATLVGAGVPYEQYF. DNA for the CDR3: TGTGCCACACTAGTGGGAGCGGGGGTCCCCTACGAGCAGTACTTC.